The 31 T cell receptor beta chains below come from one sample, sequenced in a study of Ad26.COV2.S vaccination and SARS-CoV-2 variants. Sequencing used immunoSEQ multiplex PCR; TCRdb keeps in-frame clones, though not all of them. The sample lists around 240,000 clones; 70% to 90% were seen once. Treatment specified: roughly 18 received Ad26.COV2.S at low or high dose, single or two shots; roughly five received placebo; per-sample allocation not given. It was on day 63 after the first vaccine or placebo injection that samples were taken. The specimen comprised peripheral blood, sampled in a trial of Ad26.COV2.S vaccine versus placebo. Every receptor here comes from a person between 18 and 60 years old who received the Ad26.COV2.S COVID-19 vaccine or a placebo.

The CDR3 nucleotides read TGTGCCAGCAGCTCGACGGAAAACTATGGCTACACCTTC. It translates to CASSSTENYGYTF. This chain uses TRBV11-2 with TRBJ1-2; D gene ambiguous. Trimming removed 4 bases at V and 2 bases at J, with 8 bases between. Germline CDR1 SGHAT, CDR2 FQNNGV. This CDR3 spans 13 amino acids.

The V and J genes are TRBV19 and TRBJ2-1, with 8 bases identical to TRBD2. CDR1 is LNHDA and CDR2 is SQIVND in the germline V gene (reference sequence). This CDR3 is built from 16 residues. V shed 7 bases, J shed 0 bases, and the junction held 8 bases outside the gene matches. This chain's CDR3 is CASNRGGRASYNEQFF. The DNA of the CDR3 is TGTGCCAGTAACCGCGGGGGGCGGGCCTCCTACAATGAGCAGTTCTTC.

The chain joins TRBV3-1 (or the pseudogene TRBV3-2) to TRBJ1-3; 8 bases match TRBD1. CDR3 length equals 14 residues. The V segment lost 5 bases and the J segment 2 bases; nucleotides outside the gene matches: 2. The germline V gene has CDR1 LGHDT and CDR2 YNNKEL (reference sequence). The CDR3 DNA reads TGTGCCAGCAGCTCGACAGGGGCTGGAAACACCATATATTTT. The encoded protein is CASSSTGAGNTIYF.

The chain links TRBV5-1 to TRBJ1-1, with unresolved D. This CDR3 comprises 14 residues. Germline CDR1 reads SGHRS; CDR2 reads YFSETQ. Trimming cost V 0 bases and J 7 bases, with 13 bases left between them. CDR3 DNA: TGCGCCAGCAGCTTGGAAAGAATCCCGGGTGAAGCTTTCTTT. It codes for CASSLERIPGEAFF.

This sequence joins TRBV4-3 and TRBJ1-4; D is perhaps TRBD1 (6 bases). Germline assignment: CDR1 LGHNA and CDR2 YSLEER. This CDR3 spans 15 amino acids. Trimming shortened V by 3 bases and J by 7 bases, and 15 bases separated the two germline ends. The CDR3 DNA follows: TGCGCCAGCAGCCAGACCCAACAGGGTGGTGAAAAACTGTTTTTT. It translates to CASSQTQQGGEKLFF.

The chain has TRBV20-1 and TRBJ2-3, with D uncertain. CDR3 length: 11 amino acids. From germline, CDR1 is DFQATT and CDR2 SNEGSKA (reference sequence). Trimming took 5 bases from V and 4 from J, leaving 7 bases between them. In DNA form, the CDR3 reads TGCAGTGCTGTCGCGCCAGATACGCAGTATTTT. Its protein is CSAVAPDTQYF.

The chain couples TRBV5-5 to TRBJ2-7; 9 positions match TRBD1. The CDR3 extends over 14 amino acids. Losses at the gene ends were 5 bases for V and 5 bases for J; bases not matched to a gene: 8. Germline CDR1 and CDR2: SGHKS and YYEKEE (reference sequence). The CDR3 loop reads CASRGAQGAHEQYF. CDR3 nucleotide sequence: TGTGCCAGCAGGGGCGCACAGGGGGCCCACGAGCAGTACTTC.

The gene calls are TRBV7-6 and TRBJ2-7; TRBD1 matches 7 bases. Looked up from germline, CDR1 is SGHVS and CDR2 is FNYEAQ. The CDR3 totals 13 residues. Trimming at V came to 4 bases and at J to 4 bases, leaving 4 bases not matched to a gene. This CDR3 is CASSSQGMYEQYF. CDR3 sequence (DNA): TGTGCCAGCAGCTCACAGGGGATGTACGAGCAGTACTTC. Full variable domain (remainder filled in from reference TRBV7-6 and TRBJ2-7): GAGVSQSPRYKVTKRGQDVALRCDPISGHVSLYWYRQALGQGPEFLTYFNYEAQQDKSGLPNDRFSAERPEGSISTLTIQRTEQRDSAMYRCASSSQGMYEQYFGPGTRLTVT.

The rearrangement uses TRBV6-2 or TRBV6-3 and TRBJ2-1; D remains ambiguous. The CDR3 has 15 amino acids. Trimming shortened V by 2 bases and J by 1 base, and 9 bases separated the two germline ends. Germline V gene lookup returns CDR1 MNHEY and CDR2 SVGEGT. The CDR3 sequence is CASSYVVGSYNEQFF. DNA of the CDR3: TGTGCCAGCAGTTACGTGGTGGGGTCCTACAATGAGCAGTTCTTC.

V gene TRBV14 combines with J gene TRBJ2-5; 8 bases fit TRBD1. This CDR3 contains 14 residues. The germline CDR1 and CDR2 sequences are SGHDN and FVKESK. With 4 bases clipped from V and 2 bases from J, the junction kept 3 bases outside the gene matches. CDR3 sequence reads: CASSRQGTQETQYF. CDR3 bases: TGTGCCAGCAGCCGACAGGGGACACAAGAGACCCAGTACTTC. The whole variable domain, filled in from reference TRBV14 and TRBJ2-5, reads EAGVTQFPSHSVIEKGQTVTLRCDPISGHDNLYWYRRVMGKEIKFLLHFVKESKQDESGMPNNRFLAERTGGTYSTLKVQPAELEDSGVYFCASSRQGTQETQYFGPGTRLLVL.

CDR3 DNA: TGTGCCAGCATGTCAGGCTCCTATAATTCACCCCTCCACTTT. Translating it yields CASMSGSYNSPLHF. The chain recombines TRBV27 with TRBJ1-6; D unresolved. The CDR3 is 14 residues long. CDR1 is MNHEY and CDR2 is SMNVEV in the germline V gene (reference sequence). Trimming left V 7 bases short and J 0 bases short, with 7 bases between.

This chain joins TRBV28 and TRBJ2-1; no definite D call. The CDR3 spans 13 residues. From germline, CDR1 is MDHEN and CDR2 SYDVKM. Trimming shortened V by 5 bases and J by 5 bases, and 10 bases separated the two germline ends. The CDR3 sequence is CASSPGVNNEQFF. DNA for the CDR3: TGTGCCAGCAGTCCTGGGGTAAACAATGAGCAGTTCTTC.

The chain links TRBV30 to TRBJ1-6, with D tentatively TRBD1 (6 bases). Trimming took 1 base from V and 10 from J, leaving 14 bases between them. The CDR3 sequence is 14 residues long. Germline assignment: CDR1 GTSNPN and CDR2 SVGIG (reference sequence). For the CDR3, the DNA is TGTGCCTGGAGTGAAACCAGGGGTCGCTCACCCCTCCACTTT. This translates into CAWSETRGRSPLHF. The variable domain in full, with the rest retrieved from reference TRBV30 and TRBJ1-6, is SQTIHQWPATLVQPVGSPLSLECTVEGTSNPNLYWYRQAAGRGLQLLFYSVGIGQISSEVPQNLSASRPQDRQFILSSKKLLLSDSGFYLCAWSETRGRSPLHFGNGTRLTVT.

The chain uses TRBV5-1 and TRBJ2-5; D gene ambiguous. Germline CDR1 is SGHRS and CDR2 is YFSETQ. CDR3 size: 14 residues. Trimming left V 3 bases short and J 5 bases short, with 14 bases between. The CDR3 DNA is TGCGCCAGCAGCTCCCGATCGGTGGGGGAGACCCAGTACTTC. Protein product: CASSSRSVGETQYF. The variable domain in full, completed from reference TRBV5-1 and TRBJ2-5, reads KAGVTQTPRYLIKTRGQQVTLSCSPISGHRSVSWYQQTPGQGLQFLFEYFSETQRNKGNFPGRFSGRQFSNSRSEMNVSTLELGDSALYLCASSSRSVGETQYFGPGTRLLVL.

The chain employs TRBV28 and TRBJ2-3; 9 positions match TRBD1. Trimming took 5 bases from V and 1 from J; bases not matched to a gene: 7. The germline gives CDR1 MDHEN, CDR2 SYDVKM. The CDR3 runs to 16 residues. The CDR3 nucleotides read TGTGCCAGCAGTGTTGGGACAGGGATCGGCACAGATACGCAGTATTTT. This codes for CASSVGTGIGTDTQYF.

V and J are TRBV18 and TRBJ2-7; perhaps TRBD2 as D (6 bases). Germline V CDR1 and CDR2: KGHSH, LQKENI. This CDR3 contains 15 residues. Trimming left V 3 bases short and J 3 bases short, with 15 bases between. The CDR3 here is CASSPVAGIVYEQYF. In nucleotides, the CDR3 is TGTGCCAGCTCACCGGTTGCGGGGATTGTCTACGAGCAGTACTTC.

The chain uses TRBV3-1 (or the pseudogene TRBV3-2) and TRBJ1-3; D unclear. CDR1 and CDR2 from the germline V gene are LGHDT and YNNKEL (reference sequence). V lost 2 bases to trimming and J lost 0 bases, with 14 bases between them. The CDR3 is made up of 17 amino acids. Here the CDR3 reads CASSQYPTSSSGNTIYF. CDR3 sequence (DNA): TGTGCCAGCAGCCAATATCCGACGTCAAGCTCTGGAAACACCATATATTTT.

The chain combines TRBV30 with TRBJ2-6; D gene uncertain. Looked up from germline, CDR1 is GTSNPN and CDR2 is SVGIG (reference sequence). V was trimmed by 0 bases and J by 1 base, leaving 10 bases between them. CDR3 length: 16 amino acids. The CDR3 region has the DNA TGTGCCTGGAGTGTACGATGGGGATCTGGGGCCAACGTCCTGACTTTC. Translation gives CAWSVRWGSGANVLTF.

V usage is TRBV14 and J usage is TRBJ2-2, with 9 bases identical to TRBD2. Unmatched junction bases numbered 13, after V lost 5 bases and J lost 0 bases. The CDR3 runs 19 residues. The V gene's germline CDR1 is SGHDN and CDR2 FVKESK. The CDR3 loop reads CASSAIQYRTSANTGELFF. The CDR3 DNA follows: TGTGCCAGCAGCGCGATACAGTACAGGACTAGCGCGAACACCGGGGAGCTGTTTTTT.

J is TRBJ2-3 and V is TRBV3-1 (or the pseudogene TRBV3-2), with 15 bases aligning to TRBD2. The CDR3 covers 17 residues. The germline V gene has CDR1 LGHDT and CDR2 YNNKEL (reference sequence). The trim removed 5 bases at V and 7 bases at J, leaving 10 bases unmatched. CDR3 protein: CASSGGRTSGGANTQYF. CDR3 coding DNA: TGTGCCAGCAGCGGAGGGAGGACTAGCGGGGGGGCCAATACGCAGTATTTT.

The rearrangement uses TRBV19 and TRBJ1-1, with TRBD1 as a possible D gene (5 bases). The length of the CDR3 is 14 residues. The germline V and J ends were trimmed by 3 bases and 11 bases, with 19 bases remaining between them. Germline assignment: CDR1 LNHDA and CDR2 SQIVND (reference sequence). CDR3 coding DNA: TGTGCCAGTAGTATGGGGGTTGAGGGCTCGCTTGCTTTCTTT. Its translation is CASSMGVEGSLAFF.

The V gene is TRBV28, the J gene TRBJ1-3; 8 bases align to TRBD1. Germline loops: CDR1 MDHEN, CDR2 SYDVKM. V gave up 4 bases and J gave up 6 bases; unmatched junction bases: 8. This CDR3 contains 15 residues. CDR3 in DNA: TGTGCCAGCAGTTCAGGACAGGGAGTAGCAAACACCATATATTTT. Translated, it gives CASSSGQGVANTIYF.

The chain joins TRBV30 to TRBJ2-5, with 8 bases aligning to TRBD1. The germline V gene encodes CDR1 GTSNPN and CDR2 SVGIG (reference sequence). CDR3 length: 12 residues. Losses at the gene ends were 8 bases for V and 4 bases for J; bases not matched to a gene: 6. For the CDR3, the DNA is TGTGCCCTGCAGGGGGCTGGAGAGACCCAGTACTTC. It specifies CALQGAGETQYF.

DNA of the CDR3: TGTGCCAGCAGCGTCCGGGGCGCAGAAGATACGCAGTATTTT. This gives the protein CASSVRGAEDTQYF. The chain carries TRBV9 and TRBJ2-3; D may correspond to TRBD1 or TRBD2 (5 bases each). V was shortened by 2 bases and J by 5 bases, with 12 bases between the two germline ends. Per germline, CDR1 SGDLS and CDR2 YYNGEE. This CDR3 has 14 residues. The full variable domain, with the rest looked up from reference TRBV9 and TRBJ2-3, is DSGVTQTPKHLITATGQRVTLRCSPRSGDLSVYWYQQSLDQGLQFLIQYYNGEERAKGNILERFSAQQFPDLHSELNLSSLELGDSALYFCASSVRGAEDTQYFGPGTRLTVL.

The genes are TRBV20-1 and TRBJ2-3; D possibly corresponds to TRBD1 (6 bases). This CDR3 contains 11 residues. V lost 0 bases to trimming and J lost 11 bases, with 9 bases between them. Germline lookup yields CDR1 DFQATT and CDR2 SNEGSKA (reference sequence). CDR3 residues: CSAREWGQQYF. CDR3 nucleotide sequence: TGCAGTGCTAGAGAGTGGGGGCAGCAGTATTTT.

The J gene is TRBJ1-1, the V gene TRBV24-1; D uncertain. The CDR3 loop spans 13 amino acids. The germline V gene encodes CDR1 KGHDR and CDR2 SFDVKD. Trimming cost V 5 bases and J 3 bases, with 9 bases left between them. CDR3 amino acids: CATSGGLDTEAFF. Written as DNA, the CDR3 is TGTGCCACCAGTGGAGGCCTAGACACTGAAGCTTTCTTT.

The chain combines TRBV9 with TRBJ1-1; 8 bases agree with TRBD1. Germline-derived CDR1 and CDR2 are SGDLS and YYNGEE. The V and J ends lost 0 bases and 3 bases, in that order; junction bases with no gene match: 4. CDR3 length: 15 amino acids. CDR3 amino acids: CASSVDSGGYTEAFF. In nucleotides, the CDR3 is TGTGCCAGCAGCGTAGATTCAGGGGGCTACACTGAAGCTTTCTTT.

This chain joins TRBV7-2 and TRBJ1-5; D not resolved. V lost 4 bases and J 9 bases, leaving 7 bases between the germline ends. The germline gives CDR1 SGHTA, CDR2 FQGNSA. CDR3 length: 11 amino acids. For the CDR3, the DNA is TGTGCCAGCAGCTCCGGTGGGCCCCAGCATTTT. Amino acid sequence: CASSSGGPQHF.

The CDR3 DNA is TGTGCCAGCAGCTATACTACTAAATTGGGCTCCTACGAGCAGTACTTC. Its protein product is CASSYTTKLGSYEQYF. The rearrangement joins TRBV7-8 to TRBJ2-7; no reliable D call. The CDR3 extends over 16 amino acids. The V end was cut by 4 bases, the J end by 0 bases, with 16 bases between. Germline loops: CDR1 SGHVS, CDR2 FQNEAQ.

The V and J genes are TRBV27 and TRBJ2-2; D unclear. The length of the CDR3 is 14 residues. Trimming removed 6 bases from V and 5 bases from J, with 13 bases in between. Germline V lookup: CDR1 MNHEY, CDR2 SMNVEV (reference sequence). CDR3 residues: CASRPYWETGELFF. CDR3 nucleotide sequence: TGTGCCAGCAGACCGTACTGGGAAACCGGGGAGCTGTTTTTT.

V and J are TRBV2 and TRBJ2-3; tentatively, D is TRBD2 (5 bases). With 7 bases removed from V and 3 bases from J, the gap between germline ends came to 11 bases. CDR1 and CDR2 (germline): SNHLY, FYNNEI. The CDR3 runs to 13 residues. CDR3 region: CASTREGTDTQYF. The CDR3 nucleotides read TGTGCCAGCACTAGAGAGGGTACAGATACGCAGTATTTT.